This TCR beta chain was identified during a study of shared clonotypes between healthy human individuals. Selected positively for CCR7 and CD45RO-negative, naive CD8 cells excluded terminally differentiated effector memory CD45RA+ cells. Sequencing was performed with immunoSEQ multiplex PCR; in TCRdb, only in-frame clones are kept and a portion is missing. The sample lists just over 2,000,000 clones, about 94% occurring once. Trimming took off 0 bases at V and 3 bases at J, with 7 bases between the two ends. The CDR3 has 14 residues. Germline V gene data show CDR1 as SGHNT and CDR2 as YYREEE (reference sequence).

The V call is TRBV5-4, the J call TRBJ1-5, with D uncertain. The clonotype was recovered from a man younger than 30 in good health. The sample consisted of naive CD8+ T cells sorted from blood. CDR3 region: CASSLEGFNQPQHF. The CDR3 nucleotides are TGTGCCAGCAGCTTGGAAGGGTTCAATCAGCCCCAGCATTTT.